This T cell receptor (beta chain) was sequenced for a study of blood T cell repertoires in COVID-19. Study-level information: The analysed material was cDNA or gDNA that came from T cells, B-cell-depleted T cells, or PBMCs.

In the original workflow: Nucleated cell counts were estimated from reference gene primer amplification. TCRdb's table, derived via immunoSEQ multiplex PCR, lists solely in-frame clones and lacks some. Clonal size and the V and J genes are those of that table, whereas D and trimming came from the DNA. Of roughly 140,000 clones in the sample, around 90% were seen once. J gave up 3 bases and V 3 bases, and 2 bases lay outside the gene matches. Per the germline V gene, CDR1 is SGHNT and CDR2 is YYREEE (reference sequence). CDR3 length: 14 residues. This rearrangement joins TRBV5-4 to TRBJ2-1, with 8 nucleotides matching TRBD2. What was sequenced was peripheral blood. The source of this sequence is a human donor in a cohort sampled during active COVID-19. The CDR3: CASSSGGFYNEQFF. CDR3 nucleotide sequence: TGTGCCAGCAGCTCGGGGGGGTTCTACAATGAGCAGTTCTTC.